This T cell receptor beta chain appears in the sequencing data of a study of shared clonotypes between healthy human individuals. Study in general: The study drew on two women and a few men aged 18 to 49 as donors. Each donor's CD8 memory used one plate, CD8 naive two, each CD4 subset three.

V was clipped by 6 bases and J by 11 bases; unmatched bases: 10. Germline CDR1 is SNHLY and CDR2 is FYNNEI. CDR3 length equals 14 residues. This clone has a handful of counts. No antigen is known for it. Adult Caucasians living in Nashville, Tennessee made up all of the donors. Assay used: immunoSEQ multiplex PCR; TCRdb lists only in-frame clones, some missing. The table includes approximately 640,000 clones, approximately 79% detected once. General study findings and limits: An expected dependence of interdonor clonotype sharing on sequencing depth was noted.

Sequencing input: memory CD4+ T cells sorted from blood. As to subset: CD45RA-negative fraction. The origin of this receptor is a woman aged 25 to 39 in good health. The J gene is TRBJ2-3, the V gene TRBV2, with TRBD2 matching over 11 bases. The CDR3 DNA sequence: TGTGCCAGCAGACTAGCGGGAGTCCCCGGGGTGCAGTATTTT. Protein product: CASRLAGVPGVQYF.